This T cell receptor (beta chain) came from a study of long-term antiretroviral therapy in people with HIV. The assay, immunoSEQ v3.0, was run at survey level. Using immunoSEQ multiplex PCR, the repertoire was profiled, and TCRdb retains in-frame clones only, with some absent. The table lists about 40,000 clones, roughly nine tenths of them singletons, with about 4% in the top ten. V lost 8 bases to trimming and J lost 3 bases, with 14 bases between them. CDR1 and CDR2 from the germline V gene are MNHEY and SVGAGI. The CDR3 covers 13 residues. This specimen was unsorted PBMCs, taken 1.2 years after starting antiretroviral therapy. The clonotype comes from a woman in her 50s with HIV. The rearrangement links TRBV6-5 to TRBJ2-7; TRBD2 is a possible D gene (7 bases). For the CDR3, the DNA is TGTGCCAGCCTTTCGAGGGGGGGCTACGAGCAGTACTTC. This sequence encodes CASLSRGGYEQYF.